This TCR beta chain was recovered during a study of shared clonotypes between healthy human individuals. Study-level points and caveats: What rarefaction showed was incomplete sorted-subset sequencing despite large depth. Estimated richness was generally greater in naive than memory subsets.

Per the original data handling: Sequence data from immunoSEQ were junction-only and lacked quality scores; consequently, filtering differed. Here immunoSEQ multiplex PCR was the method, and the copy in TCRdb shows in-frame clones only, minus some. The DNA gave D and trimming, while V, J and clone size come from that table. Of roughly 1,600,000 clones listed, approximately 98.5% were seen once; the top ten hold roughly 0.36%. Concerning this clone: Its cognate antigen is unknown.

CDR1 and CDR2 from the germline V gene are SGHNT and YYREEE (reference sequence). V lost 4 bases to trimming and J lost 4 bases, with 16 bases between them. The CDR3 has 15 amino acids. The source is a man aged 25 to 40 in good health. Sequences were obtained from naive CD4+ T cells sorted from blood. Noted subset: CD45RA+ positively selected. J is TRBJ2-3 and V is TRBV5-4; D ambiguous. The chain's CDR3 is CASSPQGRTADTQYF. CDR3 DNA sequence: TGTGCCAGCAGCCCGCAAGGGCGCACGGCAGATACGCAGTATTTT.